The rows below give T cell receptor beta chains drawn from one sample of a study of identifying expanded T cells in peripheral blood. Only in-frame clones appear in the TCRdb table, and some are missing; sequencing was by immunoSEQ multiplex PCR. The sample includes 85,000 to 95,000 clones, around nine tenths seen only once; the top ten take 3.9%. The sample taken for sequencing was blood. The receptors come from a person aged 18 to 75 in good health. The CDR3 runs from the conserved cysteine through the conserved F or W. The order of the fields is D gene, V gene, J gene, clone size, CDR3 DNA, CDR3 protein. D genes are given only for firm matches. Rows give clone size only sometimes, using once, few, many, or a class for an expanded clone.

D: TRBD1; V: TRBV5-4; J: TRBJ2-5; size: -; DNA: TGTGCCAGCAGCTGGACCGGGACAGGGTACCAAGAGACCCAGTACTTC; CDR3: CASSWTGTGYQETQYF
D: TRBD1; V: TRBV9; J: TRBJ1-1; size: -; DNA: TGTGCCAGCAGCGGAACCAGGGCAGGGGGCACTGAAGCTTTCTTT; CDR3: CASSGTRAGGTEAFF
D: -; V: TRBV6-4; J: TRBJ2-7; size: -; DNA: TGTGCCAGCAGTGACTTCAACTACGAGCAGTACTTC; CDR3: CASSDFNYEQYF
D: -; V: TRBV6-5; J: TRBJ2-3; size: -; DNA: TGTGCCAGCAGTTCCAACTACGGGGATACGCAGTATTTT; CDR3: CASSSNYGDTQYF
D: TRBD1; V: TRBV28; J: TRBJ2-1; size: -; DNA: TGTGCCAGCAGGGGGGGACAGGGATACAATGAGCAGTTCTTC; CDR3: CASRGGQGYNEQFF
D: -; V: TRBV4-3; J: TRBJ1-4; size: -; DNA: TGCGCCAGCAGCCAAGGAATAGGGAGGGGCGAGCGGGGTGAAAAACTGTTTTTT; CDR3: CASSQGIGRGERGEKLFF
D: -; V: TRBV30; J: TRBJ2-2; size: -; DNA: TGTGCCTGGAGAACGGGGAACACCGGGGAGCTGTTTTTT; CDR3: CAWRTGNTGELFF
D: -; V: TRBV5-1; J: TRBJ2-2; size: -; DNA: TGCGCCAGCAGCTTATGGACTACGAACACCGGGGAGCTGTTTTTT; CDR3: CASSLWTTNTGELFF
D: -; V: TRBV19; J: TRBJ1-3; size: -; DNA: TGTGCCAGTACAACGACAGGTTCTGGAAACACCATATATTTT; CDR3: CASTTTGSGNTIYF
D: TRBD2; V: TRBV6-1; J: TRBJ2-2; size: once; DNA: TGTGCCAGCAGTGACTCAGCGGGGGGGCCCGGGGAGCTGTTTTTT; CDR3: CASSDSAGGPGELFF
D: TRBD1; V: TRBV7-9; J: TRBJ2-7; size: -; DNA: TGTGCCAGCAGCAACACAGGGGGCCGTCAAGAGCAGTACTTC; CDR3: CASSNTGGRQEQYF
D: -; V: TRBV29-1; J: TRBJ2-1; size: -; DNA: TGCAGCGTTGCTGACGGTGGCAATGAGCAGTTCTTC; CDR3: CSVADGGNEQFF
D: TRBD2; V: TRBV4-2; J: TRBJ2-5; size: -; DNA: TGTGCCAGCAGCCCCTCGGAGGCTAGCGGGGGCCCGCCGGGGACCCAGTACTTC; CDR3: CASSPSEASGGPPGTQYF
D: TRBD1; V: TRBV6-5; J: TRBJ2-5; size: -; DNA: TGTGCCAGCACCCCTACCAGACAGGGGACGACCCAGTACTTC; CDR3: CASTPTRQGTTQYF
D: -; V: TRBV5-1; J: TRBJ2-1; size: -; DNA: TGCGCCAGCAGCTTGGCCGGGGTCAGGTCCAATGAGCAGTTCTTC; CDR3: CASSLAGVRSNEQFF
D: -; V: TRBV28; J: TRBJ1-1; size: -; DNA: TGTGCCAGCAGTTTACTAGAAATCAGTGAAGCTTTCTTT; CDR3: CASSLLEISEAFF
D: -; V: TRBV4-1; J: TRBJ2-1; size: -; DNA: TGCGCCAGCAGCCCCCGCGAGGGTCGGGAGTCCAATGAGCAGTTCTTC; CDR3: CASSPREGRESNEQFF
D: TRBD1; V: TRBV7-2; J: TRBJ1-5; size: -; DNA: TGTGCCAGCAGCTCCGCCGGGACAGGGGGGGAGCCCCAGCATTTT; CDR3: CASSSAGTGGEPQHF
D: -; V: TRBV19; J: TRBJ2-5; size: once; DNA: TGTGCCAGTACCCCGGGGGGACAACGCTTCCAAGAGACCCAGTACTTC; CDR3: CASTPGGQRFQETQYF
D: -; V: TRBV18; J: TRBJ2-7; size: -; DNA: TGTGCCAGCTCACTGGAGGACGGTTCCGTCTACGAGCAGTACTTC; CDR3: CASSLEDGSVYEQYF
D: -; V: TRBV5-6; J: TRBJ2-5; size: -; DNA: TGTGCCAGCAGCTTTATAGGCCGCACTGGGCAGACCCAGTACTTC; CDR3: CASSFIGRTGQTQYF
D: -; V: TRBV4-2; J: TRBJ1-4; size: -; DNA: TGTGCCAGCAGCCAAGGCAGTAGGGGTGAAAAACTGTTTTTT; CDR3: CASSQGSRGEKLFF
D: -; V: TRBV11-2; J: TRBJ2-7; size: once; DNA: TGTGCCAGCAGCTTAGGTGCAGGGGGCGGGGGATACTACGAGCAGTACTTC; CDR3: CASSLGAGGGGYYEQYF
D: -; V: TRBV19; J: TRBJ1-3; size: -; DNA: TGTGCCAGTAAAACACAGGGTCGTGCTGGAAACACCATATATTTT; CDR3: CASKTQGRAGNTIYF
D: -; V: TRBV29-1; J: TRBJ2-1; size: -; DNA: TGCAGCGCAACTAGGAATGAGCAGTTCTTC; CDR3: CSATRNEQFF
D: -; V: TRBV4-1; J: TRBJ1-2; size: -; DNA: TGCGCCAGCAGCCAAGATCGGCCTGCCAGCCTCTATGGCTACACCTTC; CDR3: CASSQDRPASLYGYTF
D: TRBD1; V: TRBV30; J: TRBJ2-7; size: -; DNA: TGTGCCTGGAGTGTAGCCGACAGGGTCGAGCAGTACTTC; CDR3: CAWSVADRVEQYF